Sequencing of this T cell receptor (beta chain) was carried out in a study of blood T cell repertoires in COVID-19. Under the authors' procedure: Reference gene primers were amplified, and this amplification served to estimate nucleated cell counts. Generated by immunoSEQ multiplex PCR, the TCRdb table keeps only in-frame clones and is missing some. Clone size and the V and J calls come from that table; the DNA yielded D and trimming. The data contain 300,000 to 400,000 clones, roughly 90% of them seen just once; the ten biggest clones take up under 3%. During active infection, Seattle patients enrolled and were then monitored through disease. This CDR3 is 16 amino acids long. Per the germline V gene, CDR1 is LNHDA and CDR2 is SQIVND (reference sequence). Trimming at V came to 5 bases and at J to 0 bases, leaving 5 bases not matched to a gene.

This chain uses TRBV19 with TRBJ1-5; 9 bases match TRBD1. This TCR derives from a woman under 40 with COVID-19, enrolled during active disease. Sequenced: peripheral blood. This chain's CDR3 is CASSWTGAGSNQPQHF. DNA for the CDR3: TGTGCCAGTAGTTGGACAGGGGCTGGTAGCAATCAGCCCCAGCATTTT. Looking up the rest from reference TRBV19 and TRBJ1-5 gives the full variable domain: DGGITQSPKYLFRKEGQNVTLSCEQNLNHDAMYWYRQDPGQGLRLIYYSQIVNDFQKGDIAEGYSVSREKKESFPLTVTSAQKNPTAFYLCASSWTGAGSNQPQHFGDGTRLSIL.